What follows are 20 T cell receptor beta chains derived from one specimen sequenced in a study of blood T cell repertoires in COVID-19. This table comes from immunoSEQ multiplex PCR, and its TCRdb copy is limited to in-frame clones, with some not included. Found here are some 260,000 clones, around 90% of them singletons; the top ten hold approximately 1.3%. Sequenced sample: peripheral blood. Source of these receptors: a man older than 75 with acute or convalescent COVID-19.

The chain employs TRBV2 and TRBJ2-3; 7 nucleotides match TRBD2. This CDR3 has 16 residues. V shed 7 bases and J 0 bases; nucleotides not matched to a gene: 10. CDR1 is SNHLY, CDR2 FYNNEI, per germline. This CDR3 is CASNQYASGSTDTQYF. The CDR3 DNA reads TGTGCCAGCAACCAGTATGCTAGCGGTAGCACAGATACGCAGTATTTT.

There are a few counts of this clone. The rearrangement links TRBV5-1 to TRBJ2-7; possible D gene TRBD2, 5 bases. The CDR3 consists of 13 residues. V was clipped by 0 bases and J by 6 bases, with 10 bases between them. The germline V gene encodes CDR1 SGHRS and CDR2 YFSETQ. CDR3 protein: CASSLAGVPEQYF. The CDR3, as DNA: TGCGCCAGCAGCTTGGCCGGGGTTCCCGAGCAGTACTTC.

The gene calls are TRBV3-1 (or the pseudogene TRBV3-2) and TRBJ1-6; 9 positions match TRBD1. Trimming cost V 3 bases and J 13 bases; bases outside gene matches: 10. The CDR3 contains 15 residues. Germline lookup yields CDR1 LGHDT and CDR2 YNNKEL (reference sequence). The CDR3 spells CASSQTGTGIAPLHF. In DNA form, the CDR3 reads TGTGCCAGCAGCCAGACCGGGACAGGGATCGCCCCCCTCCACTTT.

The chain is built from TRBV18 and TRBJ2-1; TRBD2 matches at 7 bases. The CDR3 spans 15 residues. V lost 2 bases, J lost 5 bases, and 6 bases stayed unmatched. The germline V gene has CDR1 KGHSH and CDR2 LQKENI. The CDR3 region is CASSPIQRGNNEQFF. The CDR3 DNA is TGTGCCAGCTCACCAATCCAGCGGGGCAACAATGAGCAGTTCTTC.

The rearrangement joins TRBV19 to TRBJ1-4; D unclear. Trimming took 1 base from V and 8 from J, leaving 11 bases between them. CDR1 LNHDA and CDR2 SQIVND come from the germline V gene (reference sequence). The length of the CDR3 is 14 residues. For the CDR3, the DNA is TGTGCCAGTAGTATAGCCTCAGAGGGCGAAAAACTGTTTTTT. Protein: CASSIASEGEKLFF.

The rearrangement links TRBV4-1 to TRBJ2-1; D perhaps matches TRBD2 (5 bases). Germline CDR1 MGHRA, CDR2 YSYEKL. The CDR3 length is 19 residues. Trimming pared 0 bases from V and 0 bases from J, leaving 18 bases between. CDR3 in amino acids: CASSQDFAGQASSYNEQFF. CDR3 sequence (DNA): TGCGCCAGCAGCCAAGATTTCGCGGGCCAAGCGTCCTCCTACAATGAGCAGTTCTTC.

V is TRBV7-2 and J is TRBJ2-2; perhaps TRBD1 as D (6 bases). This CDR3 spans 15 amino acids. V was pared by 0 bases and J by 5 bases, with 10 bases between. CDR1 and CDR2 (germline): SGHTA, FQGNSA. CDR3 amino acids: CASSLAIGGTGELFF. CDR3 DNA: TGTGCCAGCAGCTTAGCGATAGGGGGAACCGGGGAGCTGTTTTTT.

The rearrangement joins TRBV2 to TRBJ1-2; 9 bases line up with TRBD1. The CDR3 extends over 16 amino acids. Trimming took 6 bases from V and 8 from J; bases not matched to a gene: 16. CDR1 and CDR2 from the germline V gene are SNHLY and FYNNEI. CDR3 sequence (DNA): TGTGCCAGCAGCTTCGGGACAGGGAAGTCCCTAGGAGGCTACACCTTC. This translates into CASSFGTGKSLGGYTF.

The genes are TRBV13 and TRBJ2-1; 7 bases align to TRBD1. The CDR3 loop spans 15 amino acids. With 5 bases clipped from V and 4 bases from J, the junction kept 8 bases outside the gene matches. Germline lookup yields CDR1 PRHDT and CDR2 FYEKMQ (reference sequence). The CDR3 DNA sequence: TGTGCCAGCAGCCGCTCGGGACAGCTGTACAATGAGCAGTTCTTC. Translated, it gives CASSRSGQLYNEQFF.

The chain links TRBV27 to TRBJ2-7; D ambiguous. CDR1 is MNHEY, CDR2 SMNVEV, per germline (reference sequence). The CDR3 loop spans 14 amino acids. The ends were cut back, 5 bases at V and 3 bases at J, with 14 bases in the middle. The CDR3 DNA reads as TGTGCCAGCAGTCCCTCTCGAACTGGCTACGAGCAGTACTTC. Protein product: CASSPSRTGYEQYF.

This rearrangement joins TRBV20-1 to TRBJ2-1; TRBD2 agrees at 14 bases. The V and J ends lost 3 bases and 7 bases, in that order; junction bases with no gene match: 11. Germline lookup yields CDR1 DFQATT and CDR2 SNEGSKA (reference sequence). This CDR3 region has 17 residues. CDR3 sequence: CSASGGLAGEVLNEQFF. Written as DNA, the CDR3 is TGCAGTGCTAGTGGGGGACTAGCGGGAGAAGTGTTGAATGAGCAGTTCTTC.

The genes are TRBV12-3 or TRBV12-4 and TRBJ1-1; weak D call: TRBD1 (5 bases). This CDR3 has 12 amino acids. V was trimmed by 6 bases and J by 1 base, leaving 6 bases between them. The CDR3, as DNA: TGTGCCAGCAGGGGGCCGAACACTGAAGCTTTCTTT. Translating gives CASRGPNTEAFF.

The V call is TRBV6-4, the J call TRBJ2-1; D possibly corresponds to TRBD1 (5 bases). V dropped 6 bases and J dropped 3 bases, with 21 bases sitting between them. Germline CDR1 MRHNA, CDR2 SNTAGT. This CDR3 has 17 amino acids. The CDR3, as DNA: TGTGCCAGCAGATCCCCCATGGGGCGGTACGACTACAATGAGCAGTTCTTC. Protein product: CASRSPMGRYDYNEQFF.

The chain recombines TRBV19 with TRBJ2-7; possible D gene TRBD1, 6 bases. V was shortened by 5 bases and J by 0 bases, with 11 bases between the two germline ends. Germline V gene sequence: CDR1 LNHDA, CDR2 SQIVND (reference sequence). The CDR3 contains 14 residues. The CDR3 DNA reads as TGTGCCAGTAGTCCCCGGGACACCTCCTACGAGCAGTACTTC. Encoded protein: CASSPRDTSYEQYF.

The J gene is TRBJ1-5, the V gene TRBV15; D gene ambiguous. CDR1 and CDR2 (germline): LNHNV, YYDKDF (reference sequence). Trimming took 4 bases from V and 6 from J, leaving 7 bases between them. There are 12 residues in the CDR3. Here the CDR3 reads CATSTALQPQHF. For the CDR3, the DNA is TGTGCCACCAGCACCGCACTTCAGCCCCAGCATTTT.

V gene TRBV25-1 combines with J gene TRBJ1-4, with 9 positions matching TRBD1. Germline loops: CDR1 MGHDK, CDR2 SYGVNS. Trimming cost V 5 bases and J 6 bases; bases outside gene matches: 4. This CDR3 has 14 amino acids. The CDR3 sequence: CASSKQGADEKLFF. The DNA of the CDR3 is TGTGCCAGCAGTAAACAGGGGGCGGATGAAAAACTGTTTTTT.

This rearrangement joins TRBV29-1 to TRBJ2-5; 7 bases align to TRBD2. V shed 4 bases, J shed 5 bases, and the junction held 10 bases outside the gene matches. This CDR3 is built from 14 residues. The germline CDR1 and CDR2 sequences are SQVTM and ANQGSEA. CDR3 DNA sequence: TGCAGCGTTGTCAAGCGGGATAAGGGGGAGACCCAGTACTTC. It translates to CSVVKRDKGETQYF.

This sequence joins TRBV6-4 and TRBJ2-5; 15 nucleotides match TRBD2. V gave up 4 bases and J gave up 8 bases; unmatched junction bases: 14. CDR3 length equals 18 residues. Germline CDR1 and CDR2: MRHNA and SNTAGT. In nucleotides, the CDR3 is TGTGCCAGCAGTGGAGGACTAGCGGGGGGGCCTTATTTAAATACCCAGTACTTC. As protein: CASSGGLAGGPYLNTQYF.

The V and J genes are TRBV5-1 and TRBJ1-5, with a possible D match to TRBD1 (5 bases). Germline-derived CDR1 and CDR2 are SGHRS and YFSETQ. The V gene lost 0 bases and the J gene lost 7 bases, with 14 bases spanning the gap. The CDR3 length is 15 residues. In nucleotides, the CDR3 is TGCGCCAGCAGCTTGGTGGCAGGGAAGGAGCAGCCCCAGCATTTT. Residues: CASSLVAGKEQPQHF.

V gene TRBV28 combines with J gene TRBJ1-1, with D uncertain. The CDR3 totals 12 residues. The germline V gene has CDR1 MDHEN and CDR2 SYDVKM. V lost 0 bases and J lost 7, with 6 bases in between. The DNA of the CDR3 is TGTGCCAGCAGTTTATGGGGCAATGAAGCTTTCTTT. It codes for CASSLWGNEAFF.